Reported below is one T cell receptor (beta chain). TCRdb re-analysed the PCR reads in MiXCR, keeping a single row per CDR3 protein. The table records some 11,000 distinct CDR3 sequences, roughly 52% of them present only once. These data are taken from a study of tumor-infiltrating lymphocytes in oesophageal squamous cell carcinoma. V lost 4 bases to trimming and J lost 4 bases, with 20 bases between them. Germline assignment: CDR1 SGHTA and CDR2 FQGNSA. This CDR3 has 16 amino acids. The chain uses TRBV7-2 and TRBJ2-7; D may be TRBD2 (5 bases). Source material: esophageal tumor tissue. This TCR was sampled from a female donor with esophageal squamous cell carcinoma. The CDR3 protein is CASSSPLGRVRYEQYF. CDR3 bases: TGTGCCAGCAGCTCCCCCCTAGGGCGGGTCCGGTACGAGCAGTACTTC.